This T cell receptor beta chain was captured by sequencing in a study of identical twins. Many counts were recorded for this clonotype. This CDR3 has 16 amino acids. Trimming took 0 bases from V and 11 from J, leaving 22 bases between them. CDR1 and CDR2 (germline): LGHDT, YNNKEL (reference sequence). TCRdb independently ran MiXCR on the 5' RACE reads; one entry per CDR3 protein. This sample has just over 450,000 distinct CDR3 sequences, with 12% to 15% found just once. These same data were also listed under a study on yellow fever vaccine responses in identical twins.

The specimen was CD4+ T cells sorted from blood. The chain has TRBV3-1 and TRBJ2-5; D call uncertain. The clonotype originates from a woman aged 18-35 years in good health. The CDR3 DNA reads TGTGCCAGCAGCCAAGATTCCAGCCGATCCCATAATAATCAGTACTTC. It is translated as CASSQDSSRSHNNQYF.